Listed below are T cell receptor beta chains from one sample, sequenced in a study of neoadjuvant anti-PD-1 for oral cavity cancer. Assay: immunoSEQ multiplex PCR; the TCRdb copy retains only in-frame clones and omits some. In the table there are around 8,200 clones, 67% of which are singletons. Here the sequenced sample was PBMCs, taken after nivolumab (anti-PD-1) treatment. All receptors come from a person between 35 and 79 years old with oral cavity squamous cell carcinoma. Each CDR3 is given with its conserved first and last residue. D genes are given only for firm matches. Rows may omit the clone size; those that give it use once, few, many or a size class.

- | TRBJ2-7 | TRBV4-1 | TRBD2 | TGCGCCAGCAGCCAAGGGCTAAGGGGCGGGAGCGACGAGCAGTACTTC | CASSQGLRGGSDEQYF
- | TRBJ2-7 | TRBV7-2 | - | TGTGCCAGCAGCTTAGATAGGCGCGAGCAGTACTTC | CASSLDRREQYF
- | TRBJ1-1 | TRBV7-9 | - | TGTGCCAGCAGTGAAGGGGCTGAAGCTTTCTTT | CASSEGAEAFF
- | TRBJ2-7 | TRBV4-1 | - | TGCGCCAGCAGCCAAGATCCGGGCTTCGAGCAGTACTTC | CASSQDPGFEQYF
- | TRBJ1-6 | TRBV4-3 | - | TGCGCCAGCAGCCCCACACGGCCTGGTGGCTCCTATAATTCACCCCTCCACTTT | CASSPTRPGGSYNSPLHF
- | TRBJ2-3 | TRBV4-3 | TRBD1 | TGCGCCAGCAGCCAAGCTAGCCAGGGGGATTGGGATACGCAGTATTTT | CASSQASQGDWDTQYF
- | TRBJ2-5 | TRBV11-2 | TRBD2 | TGTGCCAGCAGCCCCTGGGGAGGGTCTTGGGAGACCCAGTACTTC | CASSPWGGSWETQYF
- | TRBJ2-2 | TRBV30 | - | TGTGCCTGGGGGGGACGCCTCACCGGGGAGCTGTTTTTT | CAWGGRLTGELFF
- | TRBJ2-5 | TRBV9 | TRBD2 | TGTGCCAGCAGCGTAGGAGCTAGCGGGGGGCGAGAGACCCAGTACTTC | CASSVGASGGRETQYF
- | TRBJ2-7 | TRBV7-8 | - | TGTGCCAGCAGCCCTATACGTCAACGGGCCGCCTACGAGCAGTACTTC | CASSPIRQRAAYEQYF
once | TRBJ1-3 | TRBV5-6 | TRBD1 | TGTGCCAGCAGCTTGGTGGCAGGGGGAGGTGGAAACACCATATATTTT | CASSLVAGGGGNTIYF
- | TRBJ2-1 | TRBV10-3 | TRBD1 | TGTGCCATCAGTGAGTCGTCAGGGGGCTACAATGAGCAGTTCTTC | CAISESSGGYNEQFF
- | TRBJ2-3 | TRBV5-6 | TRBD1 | TGTGCCAGCAGCTTGCCCTACTTTACAGGGGCCCGCACAGATACGCAGTATTTT | CASSLPYFTGARTDTQYF
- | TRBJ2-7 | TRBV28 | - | TGTGCCAGCAGTTTAATCGGACAAGACTACGAGCAGTACTTC | CASSLIGQDYEQYF
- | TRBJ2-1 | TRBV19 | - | TGTGCCAGTAGTATAGAGGCGAGCTCCTACAATGAGCAGTTCTTC | CASSIEASSYNEQFF
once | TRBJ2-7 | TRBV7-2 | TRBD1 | TGTGCCAGCAGCGAGGACAGGGCTCCCTACGAGCAGTACTTC | CASSEDRAPYEQYF
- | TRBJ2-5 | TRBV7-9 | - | TGTGCCAGCAGCTCAGAGACTACCCAGTACTTC | CASSSETTQYF
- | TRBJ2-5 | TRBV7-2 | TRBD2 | TGTGCCAGCAGCTTACGGCGGGGGGCCCAAGAGACCCAGTACTTC | CASSLRRGAQETQYF
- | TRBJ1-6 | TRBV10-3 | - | TGTGCCATCAGTGAGTCGAAATTGGAGGGGACGAATTCACCCCTCCACTTT | CAISESKLEGTNSPLHF
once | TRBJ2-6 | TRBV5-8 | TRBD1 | TGTGCCAGCAGATTGACAGGGATTAGCCTCTCTGGGGCCAACGTCCTGACTTTC | CASRLTGISLSGANVLTF
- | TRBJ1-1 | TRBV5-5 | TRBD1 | TGTGCCAGCAGCTCTGGGACAGGGACAAATACTGAAGCTTTCTTT | CASSSGTGTNTEAFF
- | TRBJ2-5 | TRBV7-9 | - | TGTGCCAGCAGCCAACGGCGGGGAACCCAAGAGACCCAGTACTTC | CASSQRRGTQETQYF
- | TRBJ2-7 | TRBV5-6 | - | TGTGCCAGCAGCTTCTTGGGACAAAAGGAGCAGTACTTC | CASSFLGQKEQYF
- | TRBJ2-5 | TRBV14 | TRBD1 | TGTGCCAGCAGCCATGACAGGGTTAAGGAGACCCAGTACTTC | CASSHDRVKETQYF
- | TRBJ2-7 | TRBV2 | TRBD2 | TGTGCCAGTCGACCCGGGACTAGCTTAAGTTACGAGCAGTACTTC | CASRPGTSLSYEQYF
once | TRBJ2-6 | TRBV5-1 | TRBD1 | TGCGCCAGCAGCTCGACAGTCCAGGGGGATGGGGCCAACGTCCTGACTTTC | CASSSTVQGDGANVLTF
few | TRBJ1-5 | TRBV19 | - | TGTGCCAGTAGTATAGATCTGCAGAAGCCCCAGCATTTT | CASSIDLQKPQHF
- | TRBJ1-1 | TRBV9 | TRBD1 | TGTGCCAGTAACCGGGACAGGGACACTGAAGCTTTCTTT | CASNRDRDTEAFF
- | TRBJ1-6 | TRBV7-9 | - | TGTGCCAGCAGCCTAGACTCCTATAATTCACCCCTCCACTTT | CASSLDSYNSPLHF
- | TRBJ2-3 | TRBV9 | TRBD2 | TGTGCCAGCAGCGAGATACTAGCGGGGAGCGTCGATACGCAGTATTTT | CASSEILAGSVDTQYF
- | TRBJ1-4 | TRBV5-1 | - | TGCGCCAGCAGCCCCGGACACCGGGGTGAAAAACTGTTTTTT | CASSPGHRGEKLFF
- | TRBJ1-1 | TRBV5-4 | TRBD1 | TGTGCCAGCAGCCCGCCATTACAGGGGGTACCCACTGAAGCTTTCTTT | CASSPPLQGVPTEAFF
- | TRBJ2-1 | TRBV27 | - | TGTGCCAGCCGCCGATTCGAGCGCAATGAGCAGTTCTTC | CASRRFERNEQFF
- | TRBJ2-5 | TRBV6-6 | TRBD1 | TGTGCCAGCAGTTACCAGCAGGGGGCACGGGAGACCCAGTACTTC | CASSYQQGARETQYF
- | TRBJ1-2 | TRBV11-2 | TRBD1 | TGTGCCAGCAGCTTAGGAGCGGGACAGGGGCTTGGCTACACCTTC | CASSLGAGQGLGYTF
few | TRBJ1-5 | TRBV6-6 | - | TGTGCCAGCAGTACTGAGGGTCAGCCCCAGCATTTT | CASSTEGQPQHF
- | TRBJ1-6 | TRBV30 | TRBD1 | TGTGCCTGGAGGGGGGACAGGGGGCTCAGTTCACCCCTCCACTTT | CAWRGDRGLSSPLHF
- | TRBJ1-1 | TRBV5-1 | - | TGCGCCAGCAGCTCCGATGCCAGTTGGAACACTGAAGCTTTCTTT | CASSSDASWNTEAFF
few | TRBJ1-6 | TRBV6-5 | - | TGTGCCAGCAGTCCCCGTGGGGGGCATTCGTCACCCCTCCACTTT | CASSPRGGHSSPLHF
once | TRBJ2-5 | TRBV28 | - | TGTGCCAGCAGTTTATTTTCCAGCTTCGAGACCCAGTACTTC | CASSLFSSFETQYF
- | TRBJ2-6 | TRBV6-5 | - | TGTGCCAGCAGCTATTACAGAGCTGGGGCCAACGTCCTGACTTTC | CASSYYRAGANVLTF
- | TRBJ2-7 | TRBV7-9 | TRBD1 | TGTGCCAGCAGCTGGGACAGGGGGCTAGACGAGCAGTACTTC | CASSWDRGLDEQYF
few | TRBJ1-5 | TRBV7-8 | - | TGTGCCAGCAGCCCCAGTGTCAATCAGCCCCAGCATTTT | CASSPSVNQPQHF
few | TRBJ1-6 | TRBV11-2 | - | TGTGCCAGCAGCTTAGATGGTATGGATTCACCCCTCCACTTT | CASSLDGMDSPLHF
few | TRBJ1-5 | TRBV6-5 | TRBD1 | TGTGCCAGCAGAAACAGGGGAGACAATCAGCCCCAGCATTTT | CASRNRGDNQPQHF
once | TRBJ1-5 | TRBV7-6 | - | TGTGCCAGCAGCTTAGCGGCGGCAGGCGGGTTCGGTCAGCCCCAGCATTTT | CASSLAAAGGFGQPQHF
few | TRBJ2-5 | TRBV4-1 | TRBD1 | TGCGCCAGCAGCCCCCGGACAGGAGAAAGAGAGACCCAGTACTTC | CASSPRTGERETQYF
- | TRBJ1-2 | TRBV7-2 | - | TGTGCCAGCAGCCTCCGGGGGGGGGTGAACTATGGCTACACCTTC | CASSLRGGVNYGYTF
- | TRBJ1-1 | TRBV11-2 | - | TGTGCCAGCAGCTTAGAAACGGGGCTCGGCATTGAAGCTTTCTTT | CASSLETGLGIEAFF
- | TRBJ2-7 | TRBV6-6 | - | TGTGCCAGCAGTTATATGGGGAGCGAGCAGTACTTC | CASSYMGSEQYF
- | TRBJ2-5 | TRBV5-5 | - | TGTGCCAGCAGCTTGGCCGTACAGTGGCAGGGAGACCAAGAGACCCAGTACTTC | CASSLAVQWQGDQETQYF
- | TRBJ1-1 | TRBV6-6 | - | TGTGCCAGCAGTTACTCTGGCCTGAACACTGAAGCTTTCTTT | CASSYSGLNTEAFF
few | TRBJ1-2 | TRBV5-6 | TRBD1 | TGTGCCAGCAGCTTCCGGGACAGGGTATCGGTGGGCTACACCTTC | CASSFRDRVSVGYTF
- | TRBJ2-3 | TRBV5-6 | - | TGTGCCAGCAGCTTGGCTGGCTCGGGGGCGACCACAGATACGCAGTATTTT | CASSLAGSGATTDTQYF